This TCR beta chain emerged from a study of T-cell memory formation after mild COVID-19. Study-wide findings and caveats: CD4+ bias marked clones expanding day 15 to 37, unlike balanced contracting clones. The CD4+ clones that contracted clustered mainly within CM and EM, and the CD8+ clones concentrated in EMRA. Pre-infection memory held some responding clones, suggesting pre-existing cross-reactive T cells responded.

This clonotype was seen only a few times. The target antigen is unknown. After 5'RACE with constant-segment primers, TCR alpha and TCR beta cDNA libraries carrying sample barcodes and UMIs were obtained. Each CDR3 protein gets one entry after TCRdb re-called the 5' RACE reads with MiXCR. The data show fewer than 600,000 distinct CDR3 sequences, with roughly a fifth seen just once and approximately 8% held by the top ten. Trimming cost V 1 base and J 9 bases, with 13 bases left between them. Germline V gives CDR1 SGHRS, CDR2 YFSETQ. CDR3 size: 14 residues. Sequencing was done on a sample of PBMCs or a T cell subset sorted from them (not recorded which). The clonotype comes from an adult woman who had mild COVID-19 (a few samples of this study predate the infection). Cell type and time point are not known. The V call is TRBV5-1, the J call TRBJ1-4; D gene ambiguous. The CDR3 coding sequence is TGCGCCAGCAGCTTGCCTGGACCGACTAAAAAACTGTTTTTT. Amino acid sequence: CASSLPGPTKKLFF. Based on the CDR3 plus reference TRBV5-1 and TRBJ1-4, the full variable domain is KAGVTQTPRYLIKTRGQQVTLSCSPISGHRSVSWYQQTPGQGLQFLFEYFSETQRNKGNFPGRFSGRQFSNSRSEMNVSTLELGDSALYLCASSLPGPTKKLFFGSGTQLSVL.